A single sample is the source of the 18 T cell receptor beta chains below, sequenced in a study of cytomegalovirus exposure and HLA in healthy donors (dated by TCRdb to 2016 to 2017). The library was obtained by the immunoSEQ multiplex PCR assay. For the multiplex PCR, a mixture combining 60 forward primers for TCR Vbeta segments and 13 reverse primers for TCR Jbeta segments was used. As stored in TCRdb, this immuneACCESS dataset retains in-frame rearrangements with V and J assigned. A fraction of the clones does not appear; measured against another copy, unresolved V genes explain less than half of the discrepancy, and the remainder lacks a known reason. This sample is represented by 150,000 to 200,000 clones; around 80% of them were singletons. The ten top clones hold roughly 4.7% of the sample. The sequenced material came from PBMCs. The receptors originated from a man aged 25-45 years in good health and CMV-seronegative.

Written as DNA, the CDR3 is TGTGCCAGCAGCTCCCAGGGGCCCCTCGAGCAGTACTTC. This translates into CASSSQGPLEQYF. The chain recombines TRBV7-3 with TRBJ2-5, with D tentatively TRBD1 (6 bases). The J call may be incorrect, as the DNA end agrees better with TRBJ2-7. The CDR3 sequence is 13 residues long. Germline lookup yields CDR1 SGHTA and CDR2 FQGTGA.

The CDR3, as DNA: TGTGCCACCCTCGCAGGGGACAATTCACCCCTCCACTTT. This translates into CATLAGDNSPLHF. V gene TRBV10-3 combines with J gene TRBJ1-6, with D tentatively TRBD1 (6 bases). Trimming cost V 10 bases and J 7 bases, with 14 bases left between them. Germline loops: CDR1 ENHRY, CDR2 SYGVKD. The CDR3 is made up of 13 amino acids.

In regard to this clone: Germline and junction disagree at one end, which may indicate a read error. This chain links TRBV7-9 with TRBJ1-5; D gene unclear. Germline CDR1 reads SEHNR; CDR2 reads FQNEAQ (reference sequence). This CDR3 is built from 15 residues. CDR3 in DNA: TGTTCCAGCAGCTTAGGAGGAGGTGACCATCAGCCCCAGCATTTT. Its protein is CSSSLGGGDHQPQHF.

The CDR3 region is CASSEDFIYEQYF. The CDR3 DNA reads TGTGCCAGCAGTGAGGACTTCATCTACGAGCAGTACTTC. The rearrangement joins TRBV2 to TRBJ2-7; D might be TRBD2 (5 bases). Germline V gene sequence: CDR1 SNHLY, CDR2 FYNNEI. V lost 3 bases and J lost 3, with 9 bases in between. The CDR3 is 13 amino acids.

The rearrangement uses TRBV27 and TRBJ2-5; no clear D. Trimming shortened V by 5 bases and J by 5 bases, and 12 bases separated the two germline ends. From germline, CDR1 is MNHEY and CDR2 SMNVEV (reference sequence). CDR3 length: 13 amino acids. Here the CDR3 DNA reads TGTGCCAGCAGTCCTAATCATCGGGAGACCCAGTACTTC. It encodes CASSPNHRETQYF.

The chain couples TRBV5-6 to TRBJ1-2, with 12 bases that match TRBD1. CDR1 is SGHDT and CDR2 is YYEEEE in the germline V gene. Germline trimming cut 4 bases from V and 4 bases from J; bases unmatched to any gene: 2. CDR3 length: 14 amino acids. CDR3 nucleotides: TGTGCCAGCAGCCTGGGACAGGGGGCCTATGGCTACACCTTC. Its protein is CASSLGQGAYGYTF.

The CDR3 bases are TGTGCCAGCAGTTTTTTAGGGGTGAACACTGAAGCTTTCTTT. Translation: CASSFLGVNTEAFF. The rearrangement joins TRBV27 to TRBJ1-1, with D possibly matching TRBD1 (5 bases). The V gene lost 3 bases and the J gene lost 0 bases, with 8 bases spanning the gap. The CDR3 runs 14 residues. Germline V gene data show CDR1 as MNHEY and CDR2 as SMNVEV (reference sequence).

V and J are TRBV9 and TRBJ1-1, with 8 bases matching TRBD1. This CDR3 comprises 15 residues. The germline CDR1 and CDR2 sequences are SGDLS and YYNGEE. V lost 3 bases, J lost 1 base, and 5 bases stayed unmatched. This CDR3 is CASSARQGKNTEAFF. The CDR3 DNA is TGTGCCAGCAGCGCCAGACAGGGGAAGAACACTGAAGCTTTCTTT.

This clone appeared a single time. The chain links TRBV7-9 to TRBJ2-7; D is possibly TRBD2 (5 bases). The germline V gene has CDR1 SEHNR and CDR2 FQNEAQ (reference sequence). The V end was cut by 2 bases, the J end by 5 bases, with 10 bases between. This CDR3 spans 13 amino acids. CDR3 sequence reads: CASSLKAENEQYF. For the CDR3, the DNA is TGTGCCAGCAGCTTAAAAGCGGAGAACGAGCAGTACTTC.

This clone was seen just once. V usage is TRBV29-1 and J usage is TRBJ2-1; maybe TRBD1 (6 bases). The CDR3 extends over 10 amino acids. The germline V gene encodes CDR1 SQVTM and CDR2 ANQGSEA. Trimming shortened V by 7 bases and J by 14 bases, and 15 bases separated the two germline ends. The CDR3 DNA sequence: TGCAGCGGCGAGTCAGGGGTAAAGTTCTTC. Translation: CSGESGVKFF.

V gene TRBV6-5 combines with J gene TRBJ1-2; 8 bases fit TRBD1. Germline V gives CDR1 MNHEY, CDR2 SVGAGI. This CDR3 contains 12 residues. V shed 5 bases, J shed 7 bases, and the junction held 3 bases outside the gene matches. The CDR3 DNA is TGTGCCAGCAGTAGGACAGGGACTGGCTACACCTTC. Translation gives CASSRTGTGYTF.

This chain's CDR3 is CASSLVWTGKTEAFF. The CDR3 region has the DNA TGTGCCAGCAGCTTGGTGTGGACTGGGAAGACTGAAGCTTTCTTT. The J gene is TRBJ1-1, the V gene TRBV5-6, with D hard to call. In germline, CDR1 is SGHDT, CDR2 YYEEEE. V lost 0 bases and J 5 bases, leaving 14 bases between the germline ends. The CDR3 is 15 amino acids.

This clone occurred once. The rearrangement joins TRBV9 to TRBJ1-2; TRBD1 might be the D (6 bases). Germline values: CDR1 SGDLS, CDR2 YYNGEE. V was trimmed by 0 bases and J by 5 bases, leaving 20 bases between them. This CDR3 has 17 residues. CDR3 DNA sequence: TGTGCCAGCAGCGTAGCGGGCGTTCCCCAAGGGGGATATGGCTACACCTTC. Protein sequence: CASSVAGVPQGGYGYTF. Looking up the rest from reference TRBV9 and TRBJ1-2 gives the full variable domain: DSGVTQTPKHLITATGQRVTLRCSPRSGDLSVYWYQQSLDQGLQFLIQYYNGEERAKGNILERFSAQQFPDLHSELNLSSLELGDSALYFCASSVAGVPQGGYGYTFGSGTRLTVV.

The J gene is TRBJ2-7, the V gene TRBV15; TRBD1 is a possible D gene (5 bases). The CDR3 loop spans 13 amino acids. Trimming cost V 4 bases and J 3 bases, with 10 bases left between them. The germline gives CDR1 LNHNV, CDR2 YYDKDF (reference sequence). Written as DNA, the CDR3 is TGTGCCACCAGCACCCGACAGAACTACGAGCAGTACTTC. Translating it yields CATSTRQNYEQYF.

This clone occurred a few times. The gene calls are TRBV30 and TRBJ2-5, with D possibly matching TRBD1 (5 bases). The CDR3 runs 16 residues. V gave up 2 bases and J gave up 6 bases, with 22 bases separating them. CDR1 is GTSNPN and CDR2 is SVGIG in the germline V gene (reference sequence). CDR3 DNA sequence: TGTGCCTGGAGTTACCCGACAGTATGGGAAGGAAAGACCCAGTACTTC. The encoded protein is CAWSYPTVWEGKTQYF.

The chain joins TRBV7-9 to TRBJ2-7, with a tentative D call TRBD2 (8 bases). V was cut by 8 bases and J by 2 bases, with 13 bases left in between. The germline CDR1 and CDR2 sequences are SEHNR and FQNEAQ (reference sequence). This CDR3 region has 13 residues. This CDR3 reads CASAGRGPYEQYF. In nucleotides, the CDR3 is TGTGCCAGCGCCGGGAGGGGGCCCTACGAGCAGTACTTC.

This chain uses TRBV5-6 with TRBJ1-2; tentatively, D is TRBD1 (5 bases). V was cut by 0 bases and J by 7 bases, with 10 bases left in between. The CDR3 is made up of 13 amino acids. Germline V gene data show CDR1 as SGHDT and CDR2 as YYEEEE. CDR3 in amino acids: CASSLGRDIGYTF. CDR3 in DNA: TGTGCCAGCAGCTTGGGCAGGGATATTGGCTACACCTTC.

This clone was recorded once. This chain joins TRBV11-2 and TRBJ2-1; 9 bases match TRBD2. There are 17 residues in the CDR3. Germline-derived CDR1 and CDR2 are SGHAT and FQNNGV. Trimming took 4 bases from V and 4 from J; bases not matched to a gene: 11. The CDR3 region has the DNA TGTGCCAGCAGCTACTTACCCCAGCGGGGGGAATACAATGAGCAGTTCTTC. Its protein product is CASSYLPQRGEYNEQFF.